This T cell receptor (beta chain) emerged from a study of blood T cell repertoires in COVID-19. Turning to the study itself: Italy, Spain and the United States were the sources of the convalescent and acute COVID-19 samples.

TCRdb's copy holds only in-frame clones and misses some; the assay was immunoSEQ multiplex PCR. The sample consists of around 120,000 clones, 75% to 90% of them appearing once. The material sequenced was PBMCs or T cells enriched from blood (not recorded which). The source of this sequence is a woman aged 45-65 years who had recovered from COVID-19.

CDR3 loop: CATLDSQETQYF. CDR3 coding DNA: TGTGCCACTTTAGACAGCCAAGAGACCCAGTACTTC. This rearrangement joins TRBV10-3 to TRBJ2-5; maybe TRBD1 (5 bases). CDR1 ENHRY and CDR2 SYGVKD come from the germline V gene. The V gene lost 10 bases and the J gene lost 1 base, with 10 bases spanning the gap. The CDR3 extends over 12 amino acids.